This T cell receptor beta chain was captured in a study of blood T cell repertoires in COVID-19. Sequencing used immunoSEQ multiplex PCR; TCRdb keeps in-frame clones, though not all of them. The table has 220,000 or so clones, roughly 82% seen once. Which cohort a participant joined came from the clinical history participants gave. Germline lookup yields CDR1 SEHNR and CDR2 FQNEAQ (reference sequence). Trimming removed 3 bases from V and 5 bases from J; junction bases left unmatched: 7. CDR3 length: 14 amino acids. In this sample, this clone turned up a few times. The sequence was collected from a woman between 50 and 59 years old who had recovered from COVID-19. This sequence joins TRBV7-9 and TRBJ2-7; 7 positions match TRBD1. Material for sequencing was PBMCs or T cells enriched from blood (not recorded which). This CDR3 reads CASSLTDRANEQYF. The DNA of the CDR3 is TGTGCCAGCAGCTTGACTGACAGGGCCAACGAGCAGTACTTC.